Following are 8 T cell receptor beta chains from one sample sequenced in a study of Ad26.COV2.S vaccination and SARS-CoV-2 variants. Treatment noted: roughly 18 received Ad26.COV2.S at low or high dose, single or two shots; about 5 received placebo; per-sample allocation not given. Day 63 after the first injection of vaccine or placebo was the sampling time. Here immunoSEQ multiplex PCR was the method, and the copy in TCRdb shows in-frame clones only, minus some. The sample shows roughly 320,000 clones, just over 85% of them seen only once. The sample was peripheral blood, taken in a trial of Ad26.COV2.S vaccine versus placebo. These receptors were obtained from a person between 18 and 59 years old who received the Ad26.COV2.S COVID-19 vaccine or a placebo.

This chain links TRBV5-6 with TRBJ1-5; D ambiguous. The ends were cut back, 1 base at V and 0 bases at J, with 14 bases in the middle. From germline, CDR1 is SGHDT and CDR2 YYEEEE. The CDR3 spans 17 residues. The CDR3 spells CASSLYRAVYSNQPQHF. As DNA, the CDR3 is TGTGCCAGCAGCTTGTACCGGGCCGTATATAGCAATCAGCCCCAGCATTTT.

In DNA, the CDR3 is TGTGCCAGCAGTCCGGGGGGGGGTGGGCTGTCTGGGGCCAACGTCCTGACTTTC. Protein sequence: CASSPGGGGLSGANVLTF. V gene TRBV27 combines with J gene TRBJ2-6, with 8 bases that match TRBD2. The CDR3 is 18 residues long. From germline, CDR1 is MNHEY and CDR2 SMNVEV (reference sequence). The trim removed 5 bases at V and 1 base at J, leaving 10 bases unmatched. The whole variable domain, remainder taken from reference TRBV27 and TRBJ2-6, is EAQVTQNPRYLITVTGKKLTVTCSQNMNHEYMSWYRQDPGLGLRQIYYSMNVEVTDKGDVPEGYKVSRKEKRNFPLILESPSPNQTSLYFCASSPGGGGLSGANVLTFGAGSRLTVL.

The gene calls are TRBV6-5 and TRBJ2-5, with D uncertain. Germline V gene lookup returns CDR1 MNHEY and CDR2 SVGAGI. With 0 bases removed from V and 1 base from J, the gap between germline ends came to 6 bases. The CDR3 loop spans 14 amino acids. The CDR3 is CASSYSTSQETQYF. The CDR3 DNA sequence: TGTGCCAGCAGTTACTCCACGTCCCAAGAGACCCAGTACTTC.

This rearrangement joins TRBV27 to TRBJ2-5; D is undetermined. Trimming took 7 bases from V and 2 from J, leaving 5 bases between them. The germline V gene has CDR1 MNHEY and CDR2 SMNVEV (reference sequence). CDR3 length equals 11 residues. This CDR3 reads CASKRQETQYF. The CDR3 DNA reads as TGTGCCAGCAAACGACAAGAGACCCAGTACTTC.

V gene TRBV4-3 combines with J gene TRBJ2-7; D is unresolved. V lost 5 bases and J 1 base, leaving 15 bases between the germline ends. Germline V gene sequence: CDR1 LGHNA, CDR2 YSLEER. This CDR3 is built from 15 residues. In nucleotides, the CDR3 is TGCGCCAGCAGCGTGGGAACGGACGGATCCTACGAGCAGTACTTC. Encoded protein: CASSVGTDGSYEQYF.

The chain is built from TRBV6-2 or TRBV6-3 and TRBJ1-2, with a possible D match to TRBD1 (6 bases). The CDR3 length is 12 residues. V lost 6 bases, J lost 7 bases, and 12 bases lay in between. CDR1 and CDR2 (germline): MNHEY, SVGEGT. The CDR3 nucleotides read TGTGCCAGCAGCCCCGGAGGGGGTGGCTACACCTTC. Residues: CASSPGGGGYTF.

Only one count was recorded for this clone. The V and J genes are TRBV5-1 and TRBJ2-1, with D perhaps matching TRBD2 (6 bases). The CDR3 is 16 amino acids. Germline V lookup: CDR1 SGHRS, CDR2 YFSETQ. Trimming pared 4 bases from V and 5 bases from J, leaving 19 bases between. CDR3 sequence reads: CASSTDPRWGDNEQFF. The CDR3 bases are TGCGCCAGCAGCACCGACCCACGCTGGGGGGACAATGAGCAGTTCTTC.

The gene calls are TRBV3-1 (or the pseudogene TRBV3-2) and TRBJ2-5; no firm D call. The CDR3 extends over 11 amino acids. Germline-derived CDR1 and CDR2 are LGHDT and YNNKEL (reference sequence). V was trimmed by 2 bases and J by 5 bases, leaving 3 bases between them. The CDR3 bases are TGTGCCAGCAGCCAAATGGAGACCCAGTACTTC. Translation gives CASSQMETQYF.